These T cell receptor beta chains were read from a single sample in a study of blood T cell repertoires in COVID-19. The assay was immunoSEQ multiplex PCR, and TCRdb's table has in-frame clones only and misses some. The table has about 290,000 clones, 89% seen once. Sequenced input: peripheral blood. The receptors shown here come from a woman in her twenties or thirties with COVID-19, enrolled during active disease. The CDR3 runs from the conserved cysteine through the conserved F or W. Fields, in order: clone size, D gene, V gene, J gene, CDR3 DNA, CDR3 protein. D genes are given only for firm matches. Some rows have no size entry. The others give once, few or many, or a class for an expanded clone.

clone_size: -; d_call: TRBD1; v_call: TRBV14; j_call: TRBJ2-7; cdr3_nt: TGTGCCAGCAGCGGGATCGAGGGGACAGGGTGGTACGAGCAGTACTTC; cdr3_aa: CASSGIEGTGWYEQYF
clone_size: -; d_call: TRBD1; v_call: TRBV5-1; j_call: TRBJ1-6; cdr3_nt: TGCGCCAGCAGCTACTTCGGGACAGGGAATTCACCCCTCCACTTT; cdr3_aa: CASSYFGTGNSPLHF
clone_size: -; d_call: TRBD2; v_call: TRBV7-9; j_call: TRBJ2-1; cdr3_nt: TGTGCCAGCAGCTTAGTTTCGCGGGGGGGCGTCAATGAGCAGTTCTTC; cdr3_aa: CASSLVSRGGVNEQFF
clone_size: -; d_call: TRBD1; v_call: TRBV7-8; j_call: TRBJ1-2; cdr3_nt: TGTGCCAGCAGCCCGACAGGGCTTGGCTACACCTTC; cdr3_aa: CASSPTGLGYTF
clone_size: -; d_call: -; v_call: TRBV11-3; j_call: TRBJ2-5; cdr3_nt: TGTGCCAGCAGCTTACCTGGAGGGACCCAGTACTTC; cdr3_aa: CASSLPGGTQYF
clone_size: -; d_call: TRBD2; v_call: TRBV5-4; j_call: TRBJ2-1; cdr3_nt: TGTGCCAGCAGCTTCTTAAGCGGGGGGGCCGGGAATGAGCAGTTCTTC; cdr3_aa: CASSFLSGGAGNEQFF
clone_size: -; d_call: TRBD1; v_call: TRBV2; j_call: TRBJ1-1; cdr3_nt: TGTGCCAGCAGGGGACAGGGTTCGGTCACTGAAGCTTTCTTT; cdr3_aa: CASRGQGSVTEAFF
clone_size: once; d_call: TRBD1; v_call: TRBV5-6; j_call: TRBJ1-5; cdr3_nt: TGTGCCAGCAGCTTTGGACAGGGTCAGCCCCAGCATTTT; cdr3_aa: CASSFGQGQPQHF
clone_size: -; d_call: -; v_call: TRBV9; j_call: TRBJ1-1; cdr3_nt: TGTGCCAGCAGCGTAGCGTACCGGTCCACTGAAGCTTTCTTT; cdr3_aa: CASSVAYRSTEAFF
clone_size: -; d_call: -; v_call: TRBV3-1/TRBV3-2; j_call: TRBJ1-6; cdr3_nt: TGTGCCAGCAGCGCCCCTCCAGGTATTGGGTCACCCCTCCACTTT; cdr3_aa: CASSAPPGIGSPLHF
clone_size: -; d_call: TRBD1; v_call: TRBV27; j_call: TRBJ2-3; cdr3_nt: TGTGCCAGCGCTGGGACAGGGGTTTGGGCAGATACGCAGTATTTT; cdr3_aa: CASAGTGVWADTQYF
clone_size: -; d_call: TRBD1; v_call: TRBV29-1; j_call: TRBJ2-2; cdr3_nt: TGCAGCGTGCACAGGGGATCGCACACCGGGGAGCTGTTTTTT; cdr3_aa: CSVHRGSHTGELFF
clone_size: -; d_call: -; v_call: TRBV19; j_call: TRBJ1-1; cdr3_nt: TGTGCCAGTAGCGAGGGAGAAATGAACACTGAAGCTTTCTTT; cdr3_aa: CASSEGEMNTEAFF
clone_size: -; d_call: TRBD1; v_call: TRBV4-1; j_call: TRBJ2-7; cdr3_nt: TGCGCCAGCAGCCACCCGGGACAGGGAGGCGAGCAGTACTTC; cdr3_aa: CASSHPGQGGEQYF
clone_size: -; d_call: -; v_call: TRBV19; j_call: TRBJ1-1; cdr3_nt: TGTGCCAGTAGTATGATAACAGGACCCGAAGCTTTCTTT; cdr3_aa: CASSMITGPEAFF
clone_size: -; d_call: TRBD1; v_call: TRBV6-6; j_call: TRBJ2-5; cdr3_nt: TGTGCCAGCAGCCCCGACAGGGGAGAGACCCAGTACTTC; cdr3_aa: CASSPDRGETQYF
clone_size: -; d_call: -; v_call: TRBV27; j_call: TRBJ1-5; cdr3_nt: TGTGCCAGCAGTTTAAAGGGCCCGAGGGGGATGAGGCAGCCCCAGCATTTT; cdr3_aa: CASSLKGPRGMRQPQHF
clone_size: -; d_call: -; v_call: TRBV29-1; j_call: TRBJ1-2; cdr3_nt: TGCAGCGTTGATGTTGGGCGATCGGATGGCTACACCTTC; cdr3_aa: CSVDVGRSDGYTF
clone_size: -; d_call: TRBD1; v_call: TRBV7-9; j_call: TRBJ2-3; cdr3_nt: TGTGCCAGCAGCTCCGGACAGGCGATCACAGATACGCAGTATTTT; cdr3_aa: CASSSGQAITDTQYF
clone_size: -; d_call: -; v_call: TRBV10-2; j_call: TRBJ1-1; cdr3_nt: TGCGCCAGCAGTGAGTTGACAGGTGCGAACACTGAAGCTTTCTTT; cdr3_aa: CASSELTGANTEAFF
clone_size: -; d_call: -; v_call: TRBV3-1/TRBV3-2; j_call: TRBJ1-1; cdr3_nt: TGTGCCAGCAGCCAAGGCGACAGTTGGAACACTGAAGCTTTCTTT; cdr3_aa: CASSQGDSWNTEAFF
clone_size: -; d_call: -; v_call: TRBV3-1/TRBV3-2; j_call: TRBJ2-7; cdr3_nt: TGTGCCAGCAGCCAACTAGCGACCCAAAAGGAGCAGTACTTC; cdr3_aa: CASSQLATQKEQYF
clone_size: once; d_call: TRBD2; v_call: TRBV7-2; j_call: TRBJ2-1; cdr3_nt: TGTGCCAGCAGCTTGCTAGCGGGGTACAATGAGCAGTTCTTC; cdr3_aa: CASSLLAGYNEQFF
clone_size: few; d_call: -; v_call: TRBV12-3/TRBV12-4; j_call: TRBJ2-7; cdr3_nt: TGTGCCAGCAGTTCGGGATCCCAGAACGAGCAGTACTTC; cdr3_aa: CASSSGSQNEQYF
clone_size: once; d_call: TRBD1; v_call: TRBV19; j_call: TRBJ1-1; cdr3_nt: TGTGCCAGTAGTATCACAGGGGTGAACACTGAAGCTTTCTTT; cdr3_aa: CASSITGVNTEAFF
clone_size: -; d_call: -; v_call: TRBV10-1; j_call: TRBJ2-1; cdr3_nt: TGCGCCAGCAGTGAGGGTGGAGACAATGAGCAGTTCTTC; cdr3_aa: CASSEGGDNEQFF
clone_size: -; d_call: -; v_call: TRBV21-1; j_call: TRBJ1-6; cdr3_nt: TGTGCCAGCAGCCCCAGAGACAGCGTCTATAATTCACCCCTCCACTTT; cdr3_aa: CASSPRDSVYNSPLHF
clone_size: -; d_call: TRBD1; v_call: TRBV5-1; j_call: TRBJ2-5; cdr3_nt: TGCGCCAGCACCGCTCGCCAGGGGGCGGTGGAGACCCAGTACTTC; cdr3_aa: CASTARQGAVETQYF
clone_size: -; d_call: -; v_call: TRBV19; j_call: TRBJ2-7; cdr3_nt: TGTGCCAGTAGTATGGGGGGGGCGTACGAGCAGTACTTC; cdr3_aa: CASSMGGAYEQYF
clone_size: -; d_call: TRBD1; v_call: TRBV3-1/TRBV3-2; j_call: TRBJ1-2; cdr3_nt: TGTGCCAGCAGCCAAGGACCGGGACAGGGGTACCCTGGCTACACCTTC; cdr3_aa: CASSQGPGQGYPGYTF
clone_size: -; d_call: -; v_call: TRBV11-2; j_call: TRBJ1-4; cdr3_nt: TGTGCCAGCAGCTTGACAGTAGTTGCAACTAATGAAAAACTGTTTTTT; cdr3_aa: CASSLTVVATNEKLFF
clone_size: many; d_call: -; v_call: TRBV27; j_call: TRBJ1-5; cdr3_nt: TGTGCCAGCAGTTCCGACAGGAAAGGAGGTCAGCCCCAGCATTTT; cdr3_aa: CASSSDRKGGQPQHF
clone_size: -; d_call: -; v_call: TRBV11-2; j_call: TRBJ1-5; cdr3_nt: TGTGCCAGCAGCTTAGTTCAGGGAACTAGCAATCAGCCCCAGCATTTT; cdr3_aa: CASSLVQGTSNQPQHF
clone_size: -; d_call: -; v_call: TRBV10-3; j_call: TRBJ1-3; cdr3_nt: TGTGCCATCAGTGGGGCGGGGAGCTCTGGAAACACCATATATTTT; cdr3_aa: CAISGAGSSGNTIYF
clone_size: few; d_call: -; v_call: TRBV5-1; j_call: TRBJ1-2; cdr3_nt: TGCGCCAGCAGGACTGATATTAACTATGGCTACACCTTC; cdr3_aa: CASRTDINYGYTF
clone_size: -; d_call: TRBD2; v_call: TRBV11-2; j_call: TRBJ2-3; cdr3_nt: TGTGCCAGCCTGGGCGGGGGGTACACAGATACGCAGTATTTT; cdr3_aa: CASLGGGYTDTQYF
clone_size: -; d_call: -; v_call: TRBV6-1; j_call: TRBJ1-1; cdr3_nt: TGTGCCAGCAGTGACCAACTGGTGTGGGGGGAAAAAGCTTTCTTT; cdr3_aa: CASSDQLVWGEKAFF
clone_size: -; d_call: TRBD1; v_call: TRBV5-1; j_call: TRBJ2-2; cdr3_nt: TGCGCCAGCAGCCTACGGGACAGGGTTACCGGGGAGCTGTTTTTT; cdr3_aa: CASSLRDRVTGELFF
clone_size: -; d_call: -; v_call: TRBV20-1; j_call: TRBJ2-7; cdr3_nt: TGCAGTGCCGGTCGCTCCTACGAGCAGTACTTC; cdr3_aa: CSAGRSYEQYF
clone_size: -; d_call: -; v_call: TRBV7-8; j_call: TRBJ1-3; cdr3_nt: TGTGCCAGCAGCTTGGACAGTCTCTCTGGAAACACCATATATTTT; cdr3_aa: CASSLDSLSGNTIYF
clone_size: -; d_call: -; v_call: TRBV13; j_call: TRBJ1-1; cdr3_nt: TGTGCCAGCAGCCGAGGACAGGAAGCTTTCTTT; cdr3_aa: CASSRGQEAFF
clone_size: -; d_call: -; v_call: TRBV7-9; j_call: TRBJ2-1; cdr3_nt: TGTGCCAGCAGCTTAGCTGAGGTAAATGAGCAGTTCTTC; cdr3_aa: CASSLAEVNEQFF
clone_size: -; d_call: -; v_call: TRBV28; j_call: TRBJ2-7; cdr3_nt: TGTGCCAGCAGCTATCCAAACAGGAACTACGAGCAGTACTTC; cdr3_aa: CASSYPNRNYEQYF
clone_size: -; d_call: TRBD2; v_call: TRBV3-1/TRBV3-2; j_call: TRBJ2-2; cdr3_nt: TGTGCCAGCAGGGGTAGCGGGGGTCACAACACCGGGGAGCTGTTTTTT; cdr3_aa: CASRGSGGHNTGELFF
clone_size: -; d_call: TRBD2; v_call: TRBV27; j_call: TRBJ2-5; cdr3_nt: TGTGCCAGCAGAAGAAGCGGGGGGCTTGAGACCCAGTACTTC; cdr3_aa: CASRRSGGLETQYF
clone_size: -; d_call: -; v_call: TRBV5-4; j_call: TRBJ2-2; cdr3_nt: TGTGCCAGCAGCTTGGGAGGGCGCGGGGAGCTGTTTTTT; cdr3_aa: CASSLGGRGELFF
clone_size: -; d_call: TRBD2; v_call: TRBV4-1; j_call: TRBJ2-5; cdr3_nt: TGCGCCAGCAGTCGACTAGCGGGGGGCCTTCGGGAGACCCAGTACTTC; cdr3_aa: CASSRLAGGLRETQYF
clone_size: -; d_call: -; v_call: TRBV19; j_call: TRBJ2-1; cdr3_nt: TGTGCCAGTCGTGGGGGCTGGGCAGGGGTAAGGGGGAATGAGCAGTTCTTC; cdr3_aa: CASRGGWAGVRGNEQFF
clone_size: few; d_call: TRBD2; v_call: TRBV4-2; j_call: TRBJ2-1; cdr3_nt: TGTGCCAGCAGCCAATCCCCAAGCGGGAGCTCCTACAATGAGCAGTTCTTC; cdr3_aa: CASSQSPSGSSYNEQFF